The next 10 T cell receptor beta chains were all read from a single sample in a study of cytomegalovirus exposure and HLA in healthy donors. The primer mix had 60 Vbeta and 13 Jbeta primers. Measured with immunoSEQ multiplex PCR; TCRdb has only the in-frame clones, and not every one. This table has some 140,000 clones, roughly four fifths appearing once. Source material: PBMCs. The receptors come from a man younger than 45 in good health and CMV-seronegative.

This chain links TRBV6-6 with TRBJ2-7; 7 bases line up with TRBD1. V shed 5 bases and J 0 bases; nucleotides not matched to a gene: 7. CDR1 is MNHNY, CDR2 SVGAGI, per germline (reference sequence). The CDR3 extends over 15 amino acids. The DNA for the CDR3 is TGTGCCAGCAGTACCCGACAGGGTAGCTCCTACGAGCAGTACTTC. Protein product: CASSTRQGSSYEQYF.

The chain is built from TRBV28 and TRBJ2-5, with 9 bases lining up with TRBD2. The CDR3 totals 15 residues. V trimming: 3 bases; J trimming: 5 bases; junction bases outside the gene matches: 7. Germline values: CDR1 MDHEN, CDR2 SYDVKM. The CDR3 nucleotides are TGTGCCAGCAGTTTGGGACTAGCCCTCGTCGAGACCCAGTACTTC. Translated: CASSLGLALVETQYF.

The rearrangement uses TRBV2 and TRBJ2-2; 8 bases are a match to TRBD1. The V segment lost 4 bases and the J segment 7 bases; nucleotides outside the gene matches: 11. Germline lookup yields CDR1 SNHLY and CDR2 FYNNEI. CDR3 length: 16 residues. CDR3 sequence reads: CASSGTGQGIIGELFF. The CDR3 DNA is TGTGCCAGCAGTGGAACAGGACAGGGAATTATCGGGGAGCTGTTTTTT.

This chain uses TRBV9 with TRBJ2-3; TRBD2 aligns across 13 bases. CDR1 is SGDLS and CDR2 is YYNGEE in the germline V gene. The V gene end was trimmed by 3 bases and the J gene end by 4 bases; junction bases not matched to a gene: 8. The CDR3 contains 17 residues. The CDR3 coding sequence is TGTGCCAGCAGCGAGAGGGGGACTAGCGGGGCGGCAGATACGCAGTATTTT. It specifies CASSERGTSGAADTQYF.

CDR3 amino acids: CAISDEGSPYEQYF. The DNA of the CDR3 is TGTGCCATCAGTGATGAGGGCAGTCCATACGAGCAGTACTTC. J is TRBJ2-7 and V is TRBV10-3, with a tentative D call TRBD2 (5 bases). This CDR3 contains 14 residues. Germline-derived CDR1 and CDR2 are ENHRY and SYGVKD. Deletions cut 3 bases from V and 4 bases from J, with 13 bases between.

V gene TRBV7-3 combines with J gene TRBJ2-2; no clear D gene. Germline assignment: CDR1 SGHTA and CDR2 FQGTGA. The CDR3 contains 14 residues. V was pared by 5 bases and J by 5 bases, with 12 bases between. The CDR3 bases are TGTGCCAGCAGCACGGCACCGGGTACCGGGGAGCTGTTTTTT. Translation: CASSTAPGTGELFF.

J is TRBJ2-6 and V is TRBV25-1; the match to TRBD1 covers 9 bases. The CDR3 runs to 16 residues. V gave up 2 bases and J gave up 2 bases; unmatched junction bases: 1. The germline V gene has CDR1 MGHDK and CDR2 SYGVNS. The DNA for the CDR3 is TGTGCCAGCAGTGAACGACAGGGGGCTGGGGCCAACGTCCTGACTTTC. It specifies CASSERQGAGANVLTF.

The chain uses TRBV6-1 and TRBJ2-7, with TRBD1 matching over 11 bases. Germline V gives CDR1 MNHNS, CDR2 SASEGT. The CDR3 has 15 residues. The V segment lost 6 bases and the J segment 0 bases; nucleotides outside the gene matches: 4. CDR3 protein: CASRPGTGGSYEQYF. Here the CDR3 DNA reads TGTGCCAGCAGGCCCGGGACAGGGGGCTCCTACGAGCAGTACTTC.

The count of this clone is one. This chain uses TRBV5-6 with TRBJ2-7; TRBD2 matches at 8 bases. Germline V lookup: CDR1 SGHDT, CDR2 YYEEEE. There are 15 residues in the CDR3. Germline trimming cut 0 bases from V and 5 bases from J; bases unmatched to any gene: 7. The CDR3 loop is CASSLVVSGRHEQYF. The CDR3 bases are TGTGCCAGCAGCTTGGTGGTGAGCGGGAGACACGAGCAGTACTTC. Variable domain in full (rest from reference TRBV5-6 and TRBJ2-7): DAGVTQSPTHLIKTRGQQVTLRCSPKSGHDTVSWYQQALGQGPQFIFQYYEEEERQRGNFPDRFSGHQFPNYSSELNVNALLLGDSALYLCASSLVVSGRHEQYFGPGTRLTVT.

The CDR3 bases are TGTGCCACCCGGGGGGGAGATACGCAGTATTTT. Translation: CATRGGDTQYF. V gene TRBV19 combines with J gene TRBJ2-3; TRBD2 matches 8 bases. The CDR3 has 11 residues. V lost 10 bases to trimming and J lost 5 bases; unmatched junction nucleotides: 2. From germline, CDR1 is LNHDA and CDR2 SQIVND (reference sequence).